This T cell receptor (beta chain) appears in the sequencing data of a study of CD8 T cells in ankylosing spondylitis. The CDR3 covers 16 residues. Trimming removed 1 base at V and 0 bases at J, with 10 bases between. Looked up from germline, CDR1 is LNHNV and CDR2 is YYDKDF (reference sequence). Whole-study findings and limits: Ankylosing spondylitis blood appeared to be characterized by a TCR beta motif of roughly eight highly homologous variants. Some of the motif variants had earlier been found in reactive arthritis patients' fluid and blood.

This clonotype was recorded many times. Its target is unknown. A single record per CDR3 protein comes from TCRdb applying MiXCR to the 5' RACE reads. The table has 500,000 or so distinct CDR3 sequences, approximately 5% seen once. The source is a male donor with ankylosing spondylitis. The sample comprised blood, either unsorted or a sorted T cell fraction (not recorded which). This chain uses TRBV15 with TRBJ1-5; D is unresolved. The CDR3 spells CATSRADGYSNQPQHF. The CDR3 DNA reads as TGTGCCACCAGCAGAGCTGACGGATATAGCAATCAGCCCCAGCATTTT.